Following are 21 T cell receptor beta chains from one sample sequenced in a study of T cell responses to AZD1222 COVID-19 vaccine. Assay used: immunoSEQ multiplex PCR; TCRdb lists only in-frame clones, some missing. This table has some 150,000 clones, 90% appearing once. The sample was peripheral blood, taken on day 0 of AZD1222 vaccination. The source of these receptors is an adult in good health.

This clone has just one count. The chain links TRBV25-1 to TRBJ2-7, with 7 bases aligning to TRBD1. The V gene end was trimmed by 2 bases and the J gene end by 2 bases; junction bases not matched to a gene: 3. This CDR3 is built from 14 residues. In germline, CDR1 is MGHDK, CDR2 SYGVNS. DNA of the CDR3: TGTGCCAGCAGTGAACAGGGGGTACCCTACGAGCAGTACTTC. Translated: CASSEQGVPYEQYF.

V is TRBV7-8 and J is TRBJ1-1, with 10 nucleotides matching TRBD1. V shed 3 bases, J shed 10 bases, and the junction held 5 bases outside the gene matches. Germline assignment: CDR1 SGHVS and CDR2 FQNEAQ. This CDR3 is built from 13 residues. CDR3 nucleotide sequence: TGTGCCAGCAGCTTGGGACAGGGGTTTGTAGCTTTCTTT. Encoded protein: CASSLGQGFVAFF.

This chain's CDR3 is CASSEAGLNTEAFF. The CDR3 region has the DNA TGTGCCAGCAGTGAAGCGGGGCTCAACACTGAAGCTTTCTTT. The chain employs TRBV6-1 and TRBJ1-1, with D perhaps matching TRBD1 (5 bases). The CDR3 is 14 amino acids. The V end was cut by 0 bases, the J end by 2 bases, with 7 bases between. The germline V gene has CDR1 MNHNS and CDR2 SASEGT.

The chain employs TRBV27 and TRBJ1-1; D possibly corresponds to TRBD1 (6 bases). This CDR3 contains 18 residues. V lost 5 bases, J lost 5 bases, and 27 bases lay in between. Germline CDR1 is MNHEY and CDR2 is SMNVEV (reference sequence). CDR3 protein: CASSGGDILGFRWTEAFF. The CDR3, as DNA: TGTGCCAGCAGTGGGGGGGACATCCTTGGGTTCCGTTGGACTGAAGCTTTCTTT.

The chain carries TRBV7-2 and TRBJ2-1, with D tentatively TRBD2 (5 bases). The CDR3 runs to 14 residues. Between the trimmed V and J ends, which lost 2 bases and 4 bases, there was a span of 9 bases. CDR1 SGHTA and CDR2 FQGNSA come from the germline V gene. CDR3 sequence (DNA): TGTGCCAGCAGCTTACTAGGACTTTACAATGAGCAGTTCTTC. Its translation is CASSLLGLYNEQFF.

V is TRBV21-1 and J is TRBJ1-5; TRBD1 is the table's D call, not checked against the DNA. TRBV21-1 is termed a pseudogene. The length of the CDR3 is 16 residues. The CDR3 nucleotides are TGTGCCAGCAGCCCTACGACAGGGTATAGCAATCAGCCCCAGCATTTT. Encoded protein: CASSPTTGYSNQPQHF.

The rearrangement joins TRBV30 to TRBJ1-2; D is uncertain. The CDR3 runs 13 residues. Deletions cut 3 bases from V and 8 bases from J, with 16 bases between. Germline V gene data show CDR1 as GTSNPN and CDR2 as SVGIG (reference sequence). The CDR3 is CAWRGVGATGYTF. DNA of the CDR3: TGTGCCTGGAGGGGTGTCGGAGCCACGGGCTACACCTTC.

The chain has TRBV7-2 and TRBJ1-5; D call uncertain. The germline CDR1 and CDR2 sequences are SGHTA and FQGNSA. The length of the CDR3 is 13 residues. With 1 base removed from V and 5 bases from J, the gap between germline ends came to 6 bases. DNA of the CDR3: TGTGCCAGCAGCTTAGTAGTGGATCAGCCCCAGCATTTT. Amino acid sequence: CASSLVVDQPQHF. The full variable domain, completed using reference TRBV7-2 and TRBJ1-5, is GAGVSQSPSNKVTEKGKDVELRCDPISGHTALYWYRQSLGQGLEFLIYFQGNSAPDKSGLPSDRFSAERTGGSVSTLTIQRTQQEDSAVYLCASSLVVDQPQHFGDGTRLSIL.

The chain joins TRBV2 to TRBJ1-1, with D unclear. From germline, CDR1 is SNHLY and CDR2 FYNNEI. The CDR3 spans 14 residues. The V gene lost 2 bases and the J gene lost 1 base, with 8 bases spanning the gap. CDR3: CASSELGRNTEAFF. In nucleotides, the CDR3 is TGTGCCAGCAGTGAACTAGGGAGGAACACTGAAGCTTTCTTT.

Only one count was recorded for this clone. Germline is not matched at one junction end, which may reflect a read error. This chain joins TRBV7-7 and TRBJ2-1; 9 positions match TRBD1. CDR1 SSHAT and CDR2 FNYEAQ come from the germline V gene (reference sequence). This CDR3 contains 17 residues. CDR3 bases: TGTGCTAGCAGCCCCTACTTTACGACAGGGGGATACAATGAGCAGTTCTTC. It encodes CASSPYFTTGGYNEQFF.

The rearrangement joins TRBV7-3 to TRBJ2-1; D might be TRBD1 or TRBD2, each matching 6 bases. CDR3 length equals 13 residues. Germline CDR1 reads SGHTA; CDR2 reads FQGTGA. V was pared by 6 bases and J by 5 bases, with 11 bases between. DNA of the CDR3: TGTGCCAGCAGGAGGGGGGTGAACAATGAGCAGTTCTTC. Its protein is CASRRGVNNEQFF. The entire variable domain, with the rest obtained from reference TRBV7-3 and TRBJ2-1, is as follows: GAGVSQTPSNKVTEKGKYVELRCDPISGHTALYWYRQSLGQGPEFLIYFQGTGAADDSGLPNDRFFAVRPEGSVSTLKIQRTERGDSAVYLCASRRGVNNEQFFGPGTRLTVL.

CDR3 sequence: CATRVSETDSYEQYF. The CDR3 nucleotides read TGTGCCACCAGAGTTTCCGAGACAGACAGCTACGAGCAGTACTTC. The rearrangement uses TRBV6-5 and TRBJ2-7; TRBD1 might be the D (5 bases). V lost 10 bases and J lost 3, with 22 bases in between. The CDR3 runs to 15 residues. Germline V gives CDR1 MNHEY, CDR2 SVGAGI.

In the case of this clone: The sample contains more than one DNA sequence encoding this CDR3. V gene TRBV19 combines with J gene TRBJ1-3, with D unresolved. The ends were cut back, 1 base at V and 4 bases at J, with 5 bases in the middle. The CDR3 sequence is 13 residues long. Germline CDR1 and CDR2: LNHDA and SQIVND (reference sequence). The CDR3 loop reads CASSIGSGNTIYF. CDR3 DNA sequence: TGTGCCAGTAGTATAGGGTCCGGAAACACCATATATTTT.

The chain recombines TRBV14 with TRBJ1-1; D is unclear. Germline CDR1 SGHDN, CDR2 FVKESK. V was cut by 3 bases and J by 0 bases, with 23 bases left in between. The CDR3 covers 19 residues. CDR3 region: CASSQIGGSREPMNTEAFF. The CDR3 DNA follows: TGTGCCAGCAGCCAGATCGGTGGTAGCAGAGAACCTATGAACACTGAAGCTTTCTTT.

The chain uses TRBV6-2 or TRBV6-3 and TRBJ1-3, with D possibly TRBD1 on 6 matching bases. CDR1 MNHEY and CDR2 SVGEGT come from the germline V gene. Trimming shortened V by 2 bases and J by 4 bases, and 15 bases separated the two germline ends. This CDR3 is 16 amino acids long. CDR3 sequence (DNA): TGTGCCAGCAGTTACGAACAGGGCTTCATCGGAAACACCATATATTTT. This encodes CASSYEQGFIGNTIYF.

The chain links TRBV29-1 to TRBJ1-1; TRBD1 is a possible D gene (5 bases). CDR1 and CDR2 (germline): SQVTM, ANQGSEA. CDR3 length equals 12 residues. Trimming cost V 7 bases and J 4 bases, with 13 bases left between them. The CDR3 region has the DNA TGCAGCGGGCGCTTGGGGCGCACTGAAGCTTTCTTT. It codes for CSGRLGRTEAFF.

The chain couples TRBV6-5 to TRBJ1-4; no definite D call. The germline CDR1 and CDR2 sequences are MNHEY and SVGAGI. The CDR3 runs to 15 residues. V was shortened by 8 bases and J by 0 bases, with 13 bases between the two germline ends. The CDR3 DNA sequence: TGTGCCAGCCGGGGAGGCATCACAACTAATGAAAAACTGTTTTTT. Residues: CASRGGITTNEKLFF.

The chain links TRBV7-6 to TRBJ1-5, with 9 bases fitting TRBD1. With 5 bases clipped from V and 6 bases from J, the junction kept 5 bases outside the gene matches. The CDR3 contains 14 residues. CDR1 and CDR2 from the germline V gene are SGHVS and FNYEAQ. For the CDR3, the DNA is TGTGCCAGCAGCCCCGGACAGGGGAGTCAGCCCCAGCATTTT. The encoded protein is CASSPGQGSQPQHF.

The chain carries TRBV5-4 and TRBJ2-7; TRBD1 matches 7 bases. The V and J ends lost 4 bases and 4 bases, in that order; junction bases with no gene match: 5. Germline loops: CDR1 SGHNT, CDR2 YYREEE (reference sequence). The CDR3 extends over 13 amino acids. The CDR3 is CASSLTGVYEQYF. Here the CDR3 DNA reads TGTGCCAGCAGCCTAACAGGGGTTTACGAGCAGTACTTC.

V usage is TRBV6-4 and J usage is TRBJ2-2; D call uncertain. The germline gives CDR1 MRHNA, CDR2 SNTAGT. The CDR3 is 12 amino acids. Trimming stripped 4 bases from V and 7 bases from J, with 7 bases between. CDR3 in amino acids: CASSVSGGELFF. The CDR3, as DNA: TGTGCCAGCAGTGTCTCAGGCGGGGAGCTGTTTTTT.

The chain couples TRBV7-2 to TRBJ2-4, with D uncertain. Germline CDR1 SGHTA, CDR2 FQGNSA. V shed 1 base and J shed 0 bases, with 7 bases lying between them. The CDR3 runs 15 residues. The CDR3 region has the DNA TGTGCCAGCAGCTTAGGGGTTTTAGCCAAAAACATTCAGTACTTC. It yields the protein CASSLGVLAKNIQYF. The variable domain in full, with the rest retrieved from reference TRBV7-2 and TRBJ2-4, is GAGVSQSPSNKVTEKGKDVELRCDPISGHTALYWYRQSLGQGLEFLIYFQGNSAPDKSGLPSDRFSAERTGGSVSTLTIQRTQQEDSAVYLCASSLGVLAKNIQYFGAGTRLSVL.